The entry below gives a single T cell receptor (beta chain) sequence along with its context. The junction does not match germline at one end; this may be a read error. TCRdb's copy holds only in-frame clones and misses some; the assay was immunoSEQ multiplex PCR. The sample includes about 99,000 clones, approximately 93% of them seen just once. Looked up from germline, CDR1 is SGHRS and CDR2 is YFSETQ. This CDR3 contains 15 residues. Autoimmune disease history or systemic immunosuppression led to patients being barred. The data are from a study of OX40 agonist ivuxolimab in advanced cancers. At the level of the study: Partial responses were seen in three patients, one with hepatocellular carcinoma and two with cutaneous melanoma.

Here the sequenced sample was CD4+ or CD8+ T cells sorted from blood, taken in a trial of the OX40 agonist ivuxolimab. This clonotype originated in an adult with an advanced solid tumor such as melanoma, head and neck, liver or kidney cancer. V is TRBV5-1 and J is TRBJ1-5, with D perhaps matching TRBD1 (5 bases). CDR3: CASSHARRGVQPQHF. DNA of the CDR3: TGTGCCAGCAGCCACGCCAGGCGGGGCGTTCAGCCCCAGCATTTT. Full variable domain (rest looked up from reference TRBV5-1 and TRBJ1-5): KAGVTQTPRYLIKTRGQQVTLSCSPISGHRSVSWYQQTPGQGLQFLFEYFSETQRNKGNFPGRFSGRQFSNSRSEMNVSTLELGDSALYLCASSHARRGVQPQHFGDGTRLSIL.